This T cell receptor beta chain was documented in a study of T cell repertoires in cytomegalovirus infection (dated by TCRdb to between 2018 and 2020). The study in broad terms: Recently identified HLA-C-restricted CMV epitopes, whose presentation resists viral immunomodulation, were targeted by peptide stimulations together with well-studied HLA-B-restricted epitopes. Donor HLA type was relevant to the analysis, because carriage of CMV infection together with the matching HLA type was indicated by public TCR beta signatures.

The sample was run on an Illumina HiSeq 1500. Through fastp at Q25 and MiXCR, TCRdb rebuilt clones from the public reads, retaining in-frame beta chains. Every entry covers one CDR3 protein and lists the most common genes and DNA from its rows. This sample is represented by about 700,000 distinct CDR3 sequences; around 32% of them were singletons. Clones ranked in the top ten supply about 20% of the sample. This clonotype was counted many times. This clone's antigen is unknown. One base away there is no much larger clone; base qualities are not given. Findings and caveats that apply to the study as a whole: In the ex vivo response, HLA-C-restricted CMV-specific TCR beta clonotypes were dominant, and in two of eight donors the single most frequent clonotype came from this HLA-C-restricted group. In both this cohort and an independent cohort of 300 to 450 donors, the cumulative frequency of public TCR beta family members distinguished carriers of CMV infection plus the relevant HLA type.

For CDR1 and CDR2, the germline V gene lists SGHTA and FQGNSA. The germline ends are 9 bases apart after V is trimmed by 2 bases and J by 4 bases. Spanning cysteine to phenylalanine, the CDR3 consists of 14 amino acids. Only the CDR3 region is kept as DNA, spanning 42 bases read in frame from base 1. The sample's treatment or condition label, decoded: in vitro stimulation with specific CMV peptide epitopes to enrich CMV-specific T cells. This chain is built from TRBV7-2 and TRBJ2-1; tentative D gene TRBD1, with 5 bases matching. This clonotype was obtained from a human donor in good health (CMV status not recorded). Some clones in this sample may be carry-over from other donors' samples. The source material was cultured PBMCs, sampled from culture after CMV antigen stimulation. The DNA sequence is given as TGTGCCAGCAGCTTACAGAACAGGTACAATGAGCAGTTCTTC. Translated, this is CASSLQNRYNEQFF.